This entry features one T cell receptor (beta chain) sequence. Its antigen is not identified. These data come from a study of PD-L1 blockade in urothelial cancer. As to time point: peripheral blood 6 weeks after treatment start. Each patient gave between 1 and 8 samples of peripheral blood mononuclear cells, which were collected pretreatment and during treatment. In each PCR, synthetic TCR analog templates were spiked in. Here immunoSEQ multiplex PCR was the method, and the copy in TCRdb shows in-frame clones only, minus some. The sample consists of tens of thousands of clones, approximately 86% of them appearing once. The CDR3 loop spans 13 amino acids. The V gene lost 2 bases and the J gene lost 10 bases, with 12 bases spanning the gap. Germline V CDR1 and CDR2: SGHVS, FQNEAQ. Study-wide points: Improved survival was predicted by pretreatment blood TCR clonality below the median.

V and J are TRBV7-8 and TRBJ2-1; D gene uncertain. Sequenced here: PBMCs, sampled around atezolizumab (anti-PD-L1) treatment. This receptor was identified in a man between 45 and 60 years old with urothelial cancer. This CDR3 is CASSLKAGWEQFF. DNA of the CDR3: TGTGCCAGCAGCTTAAAGGCCGGGTGGGAGCAGTTCTTC.